Detailed here is one TCR beta chain. What it recognizes is unknown. The sample is drawn from a study of shared clonotypes between healthy human individuals. Study findings and constraints: The generation probabilities recorded for non-shared clonotypes fell below those of clonotypes shared by all four donors. What limited the represented genetic and exposure-history diversity was the small number of donors.

Authors' methods: In the immunoSEQ data, sequences were junction-only and lacked quality scores, so filtering differed. The method was immunoSEQ multiplex PCR; TCRdb's version includes in-frame clones alone and lacks a portion of them. V, J and clone size were drawn from that table, and D and trimming were deduced from the DNA. The sample consists of some 1 million clones, around 76% of them appearing once. CDR3 length equals 16 residues. J gave up 15 bases and V 4 bases, and 18 bases lay outside the gene matches. The germline V gene encodes CDR1 SGDLS and CDR2 YYNGEE. The gene calls are TRBV9 and TRBJ1-6; 8 bases match TRBD1. Specimen: memory CD4+ T cells sorted from blood. The sample's subset: CD45RA-negative fraction. This TCR was recovered from a young man in good health. The CDR3 nucleotides read TGTGCCAGCAGCCTACAGGGGGGCGAGTTGGCAACAGTCCTCCACTTT. Translated, it gives CASSLQGGELATVLHF.